The rows below give T cell receptor beta chains drawn from one sample of a study of OX40 agonist ivuxolimab in advanced cancers. Produced via immunoSEQ multiplex PCR; TCRdb's table is partial and in-frame only. The sample includes under 30,000 clones, about nine tenths of them seen just once. The sample was CD4+ or CD8+ T cells sorted from blood, taken in a trial of the OX40 agonist ivuxolimab. The receptors stem from an adult with an advanced solid tumor such as melanoma, head and neck, liver or kidney cancer. CDR3s include the opening cysteine and the closing phenylalanine or tryptophan. The D gene is left open where the match is weak. Clone size is given for some rows only: seen once, a few or many times, or a class if the clone is expanded.

clone_size,d_call,v_call,j_call,cdr3_nt,cdr3_aa
NA,NA,TRBV19,TRBJ1-1,TGTGCCACCACCCCGGGGCAGGACTCGCCTGAAGCTTTCTTT,CATTPGQDSPEAFF
NA,TRBD2,TRBV4-2,TRBJ2-5,TGTGCCAGCAGCCGCCCGACTAGCGGCTCAGAGACCCAGTACTTC,CASSRPTSGSETQYF
NA,NA,TRBV7-9,TRBJ1-1,TGTGCCAGCAGCTTAGGTGAAGAAGTATATGAAGCTTTCTTT,CASSLGEEVYEAFF
NA,TRBD2,TRBV27,TRBJ2-5,TGTGCCAGCAGTTTTCTTACTAGCGGGAGGGCGTACCAAGAGACCCAGTACTTC,CASSFLTSGRAYQETQYF
NA,NA,TRBV4-2,TRBJ1-5,TGTGCCAGCAGCCAAGATTTGGGTTTTGGCAATCAGCCCCAGCATTTT,CASSQDLGFGNQPQHF
NA,NA,TRBV9,TRBJ2-1,TGTGCCAGCAGCGCGAGCGGGTTCTCCTACAATGAGCAGTTCTTC,CASSASGFSYNEQFF
NA,NA,TRBV6-1,TRBJ2-5,TGTGCCAGCAGTGAAGCAAGGGGGTCGGAGACCCAGTACTTC,CASSEARGSETQYF
NA,NA,TRBV27,TRBJ2-3,TGTGCCAGCAGTTCCACCAGGATCGCAGATACGCAGTATTTT,CASSSTRIADTQYF
NA,TRBD2,TRBV10-2,TRBJ2-7,TGCGCCAGCAGCTCAGGCGGGGGGGTCTACGAGCAGTACTTC,CASSSGGGVYEQYF
NA,TRBD2,TRBV7-2,TRBJ2-7,TGTGCCAGCAGCTTCGCTAGCGGGGGAGCCTACGAGCAGTACTTC,CASSFASGGAYEQYF
NA,NA,TRBV9,TRBJ2-1,TGTGCCAGCAGCGTAGACAGGGTTGGCGAGCAGTTCTTC,CASSVDRVGEQFF
NA,TRBD1,TRBV6-1,TRBJ1-5,TGTGCCAGCAGCAAACGACAGGGAAATCAGCCCCAGCATTTT,CASSKRQGNQPQHF
NA,NA,TRBV7-1,TRBJ2-1,TGTGCCAGCAGCTTACAGGACTGGTACAATGAGCAGTTCTTC,CASSLQDWYNEQFF
NA,NA,TRBV19,TRBJ2-7,TGTGCCAGTAGTATCTCCATGGGCCCTTCCTACGAGCAGTACTTC,CASSISMGPSYEQYF
NA,NA,TRBV30,TRBJ1-1,TGTGCCCGGAGGCGGAACACTGAAGCTTTCTTT,CARRRNTEAFF
NA,NA,TRBV4-2,TRBJ2-1,TGTGCCAGCAGCCAGGTCGGGGACCTCTACTACAATGAGCAGTTCTTC,CASSQVGDLYYNEQFF
few,TRBD2,TRBV11-2,TRBJ2-3,TGTGCCAGCAGCCCCCGACTAGCGGCGGAGGGGGATACGCAGTATTTT,CASSPRLAAEGDTQYF
NA,NA,TRBV5-6,TRBJ2-7,TGTGCCAGCAGCTTGGCCCCGCGAGGGTTGATCGACGAGCAGTACTTC,CASSLAPRGLIDEQYF
NA,NA,TRBV15,TRBJ1-6,TGTGCCACCAGGAGACAGGATTATAATTCACCCCTCCACTTT,CATRRQDYNSPLHF